The 29 T cell receptor beta chains presented below share a single source sample, sequenced in a study of blood T cell repertoires in COVID-19. Profiling relied on immunoSEQ multiplex PCR, and the TCRdb table lists in-frame clones only, not all of them. This sample has over 200,000 clones, with around nine tenths found just once. Sample: PBMCs or T cells enriched from blood (not recorded which). Source of these receptors: a man aged 25 to 45 who had recovered from COVID-19.

The V call is TRBV6-1, the J call TRBJ2-1; 8 nucleotides match TRBD2. This CDR3 comprises 13 residues. The germline V gene has CDR1 MNHNS and CDR2 SASEGT. J lost 10 bases, V lost 0 bases, and 2 bases had no gene match. This CDR3 reads CASSEARTSEQFF. The CDR3 DNA follows: TGTGCCAGCAGTGAAGCTCGGACTAGCGAGCAGTTCTTC.

V and J are TRBV3-1 (or the pseudogene TRBV3-2) and TRBJ2-1; 12 positions agree with TRBD2. The CDR3 runs to 17 residues. J lost 9 bases, V lost 3 bases, and 12 bases had no gene match. Germline loops: CDR1 LGHDT, CDR2 YNNKEL (reference sequence). In nucleotides, the CDR3 is TGTGCCAGCAGCCATCTGTTCTCAGCTAGCGGGAGGGCTGAGCAGTTCTTC. This encodes CASSHLFSASGRAEQFF.

The J gene is TRBJ2-3, the V gene TRBV5-4, with D possibly matching TRBD2 (6 bases). V dropped 2 bases and J dropped 6 bases, with 10 bases sitting between them. Germline CDR1 reads SGHNT; CDR2 reads YYREEE (reference sequence). CDR3 length equals 13 residues. The CDR3: CASSFERGDTQYF. The CDR3 DNA reads TGTGCCAGCAGCTTCGAACGGGGGGATACGCAGTATTTT.

The rearrangement uses TRBV6-5 and TRBJ1-2, with 10 nucleotides matching TRBD1. V dropped 9 bases and J dropped 4; count of bases not matched to a gene: 5. This CDR3 has 13 amino acids. In germline, CDR1 is MNHEY, CDR2 SVGAGI. CDR3 nucleotide sequence: TGTGCCAGTCGGACAGGGGGACTCTATGGCTACACCTTC. Translated, it gives CASRTGGLYGYTF.

The V gene is TRBV12-2, the J gene TRBJ1-1; the table calls TRBD1, which could not be checked here. TRBV12-2 is a documented pseudogene. There are 20 residues in the CDR3. In nucleotides, the CDR3 is TGTGCAAGTCGCTCCAGTAAGGGCCACGGACAGGTTCCCATGAACACTGAAGCTTTCTTT. Translating it yields CASRSSKGHGQVPMNTEAFF.

This chain uses TRBV11-2 with TRBJ2-7, with D unresolved. This CDR3 is built from 15 residues. V shed 0 bases and J shed 3 bases, with 12 bases lying between them. Germline CDR1 is SGHAT and CDR2 is FQNNGV. The CDR3: CASSLDLERFYEQYF. The CDR3 coding sequence is TGTGCCAGCAGCTTAGATCTAGAACGGTTCTACGAGCAGTACTTC.

The chain links TRBV28 to TRBJ2-2, with TRBD1 matching over 9 bases. Losses at the gene ends were 5 bases for V and 3 bases for J; bases not matched to a gene: 1. Germline CDR1 and CDR2: MDHEN and SYDVKM. The CDR3 runs 14 residues. In nucleotides, the CDR3 is TGTGCCAGCAGTGGGACAGGGTACACCGGGGAGCTGTTTTTT. Its translation: CASSGTGYTGELFF.

This clone was counted once. The chain couples TRBV5-6 to TRBJ2-3; 10 positions match TRBD2. Germline CDR1 is SGHDT and CDR2 is YYEEEE. Trimming took 4 bases from V and 4 from J; bases not matched to a gene: 3. The CDR3 is 14 amino acids. CDR3 nucleotides: TGTGCCAGCAGCACCCTAGCGGGAGCAGATACGCAGTATTTT. This sequence encodes CASSTLAGADTQYF.

This clone was observed once. This rearrangement joins TRBV6-5 to TRBJ2-7; TRBD1 is a possible D gene (6 bases). CDR3 length: 14 residues. Per the germline V gene, CDR1 is MNHEY and CDR2 is SVGAGI. The V end was cut by 2 bases, the J end by 5 bases, with 13 bases between. The CDR3 protein is CASSYETGLNEQYF. For the CDR3, the DNA is TGTGCCAGCAGTTACGAAACAGGGCTCAACGAGCAGTACTTC.

The gene calls are TRBV19 and TRBJ2-1, with 7 nucleotides matching TRBD1. The CDR3 has 17 residues. Germline V gene data show CDR1 as LNHDA and CDR2 as SQIVND (reference sequence). V lost 2 bases, J lost 5 bases, and 12 bases stayed unmatched. Written as DNA, the CDR3 is TGTGCCAGTAGTATAACGCCCCCGGGACAGATACACAATGAGCAGTTCTTC. Translated: CASSITPPGQIHNEQFF. The complete variable domain, with remaining parts taken from reference TRBV19 and TRBJ2-1, reads DGGITQSPKYLFRKEGQNVTLSCEQNLNHDAMYWYRQDPGQGLRLIYYSQIVNDFQKGDIAEGYSVSREKKESFPLTVTSAQKNPTAFYLCASSITPPGQIHNEQFFGPGTRLTVL.

The chain is built from TRBV6-5 and TRBJ2-1, with 7 bases fitting TRBD1. The CDR3 covers 11 residues. V shed 4 bases and J 12 bases; nucleotides not matched to a gene: 3. From germline, CDR1 is MNHEY and CDR2 SVGAGI. In DNA, the CDR3 is TGTGCCAGCAGTTTTGACAGGGTGCAGTTCTTC. This sequence encodes CASSFDRVQFF.

V is TRBV7-2 and J is TRBJ1-2; TRBD1 might be the D (5 bases). Germline-derived CDR1 and CDR2 are SGHTA and FQGNSA. The CDR3 consists of 15 residues. V dropped 3 bases and J dropped 4 bases, with 15 bases sitting between them. DNA of the CDR3: TGTGCCAGCAGCTTGGGAAACCCCAGGGCCTATGGCTACACCTTC. It specifies CASSLGNPRAYGYTF.

The CDR3 protein is CASSATLHTIYF. The DNA for the CDR3 is TGTGCCAGCAGCGCAACTTTACACACCATATATTTT. The V and J genes are TRBV7-6 and TRBJ1-3; D remains unclear. The CDR3 sequence is 12 residues long. CDR1 and CDR2 (germline): SGHVS, FNYEAQ. The V gene lost 5 bases and the J gene lost 8 bases, with 10 bases spanning the gap.

Turning to this clone: The sample holds other DNA sequences that translate to the same CDR3. The chain uses TRBV2 and TRBJ1-1; the match to TRBD1 covers 10 bases. Losses at the gene ends were 4 bases for V and 6 bases for J; bases not matched to a gene: 2. Per the germline V gene, CDR1 is SNHLY and CDR2 is FYNNEI. The CDR3 has 13 amino acids. The CDR3 sequence is CASSGTGGAEAFF. CDR3 nucleotides: TGTGCCAGCAGTGGGACAGGGGGGGCTGAAGCTTTCTTT.

J is TRBJ1-5 and V is TRBV18; D call uncertain. Trimming took off 3 bases at V and 0 bases at J, with 12 bases between the two ends. Germline loops: CDR1 KGHSH, CDR2 LQKENI. The CDR3 is made up of 16 amino acids. The CDR3 DNA is TGTGCCAGCTCACCTCTGACCGGGAATAGCAATCAGCCCCAGCATTTT. This gives the protein CASSPLTGNSNQPQHF.

The chain recombines TRBV9 with TRBJ2-1; 8 nucleotides align to TRBD2. Unmatched junction bases numbered 4, after V lost 0 bases and J lost 5 bases. The CDR3 consists of 15 residues. The germline gives CDR1 SGDLS, CDR2 YYNGEE. The CDR3 reads CASSVDGGGNNEQFF. Written as DNA, the CDR3 is TGTGCCAGCAGCGTAGACGGCGGGGGGAACAATGAGCAGTTCTTC.

This clone was detected only a few times. The gene calls are TRBV14 and TRBJ2-2; TRBD1 aligns across 7 bases. Per the germline V gene, CDR1 is SGHDN and CDR2 is FVKESK. This CDR3 has 16 amino acids. V was pared by 6 bases and J by 1 base, with 8 bases of the junction left unmatched. The CDR3 region has the DNA TGTGCCAGCAGTTCAAGCGGACAGGTGAACACCGGGGAGCTGTTTTTT. It is translated as CASSSSGQVNTGELFF. The full variable domain, its missing parts supplied by reference TRBV14 and TRBJ2-2, is EAGVTQFPSHSVIEKGQTVTLRCDPISGHDNLYWYRRVMGKEIKFLLHFVKESKQDESGMPNNRFLAERTGGTYSTLKVQPAELEDSGVYFCASSSSGQVNTGELFFGEGSRLTVL.

CDR3 DNA sequence: TGTGCCAGCAGTTTCGAGGATGGCTACACCTTC. Its translation is CASSFEDGYTF. The J gene is TRBJ1-2, the V gene TRBV12-3 or TRBV12-4; no definite D call. CDR3 length: 11 amino acids. Trimming cost V 3 bases and J 6 bases, with 5 bases left between them.

The gene calls are TRBV14 and TRBJ2-1, with 8 bases lining up with TRBD1. The CDR3 is made up of 14 amino acids. Unmatched junction bases numbered 6, after V lost 4 bases and J lost 7 bases. The germline CDR1 and CDR2 sequences are SGHDN and FVKESK. CDR3 sequence: CASSRRQGWNEQFF. Here the CDR3 DNA reads TGTGCCAGCAGCCGACGACAGGGGTGGAATGAGCAGTTCTTC.

The rearrangement joins TRBV30 to TRBJ2-1; 8 nucleotides agree with TRBD2. Germline loops: CDR1 GTSNPN, CDR2 SVGIG (reference sequence). Losses at the gene ends were 5 bases for V and 2 bases for J; bases not matched to a gene: 8. The CDR3 sequence is 15 residues long. The CDR3 sequence is CAWSEAGATYNEQFF. CDR3 coding DNA: TGTGCCTGGTCCGAAGCGGGAGCCACCTACAATGAGCAGTTCTTC.

The chain links TRBV7-9 to TRBJ2-3; 7 bases are a match to TRBD1. The CDR3 loop spans 15 amino acids. Germline V lookup: CDR1 SEHNR, CDR2 FQNEAQ (reference sequence). V trimming: 4 bases; J trimming: 0 bases; junction bases outside the gene matches: 4. The CDR3 loop is CASSSLGQSTDTQYF. CDR3 in DNA: TGTGCCAGCAGCTCCTTGGGACAGAGCACAGATACGCAGTATTTT.

The chain links TRBV11-3 to TRBJ2-3, with 9 bases aligning to TRBD2. V lost 5 bases and J lost 7; bases outside the gene matches: 13. Germline-derived CDR1 and CDR2 are SGHNT and YENEEA. The CDR3 contains 16 residues. CDR3 amino acids: CASSPRSAGGPYTQYF. Written as DNA, the CDR3 is TGTGCCAGCAGCCCCCGATCCGCGGGAGGGCCCTATACGCAGTATTTT.

The chain combines TRBV12-3 or TRBV12-4 with TRBJ1-2; D gene ambiguous. The CDR3 loop spans 12 amino acids. Trimming took off 5 bases at V and 6 bases at J, with 10 bases between the two ends. The CDR3 here is CASSPTLDGYTF. The CDR3 DNA reads as TGTGCCAGCAGTCCGACATTGGATGGCTACACCTTC.

This chain joins TRBV7-2 and TRBJ2-7; 7 nucleotides line up with TRBD1. The germline gives CDR1 SGHTA, CDR2 FQGNSA. Germline trimming cut 5 bases from V and 6 bases from J; bases unmatched to any gene: 13. This CDR3 has 15 amino acids. The CDR3: CASSPNRVAGGEQYF. The CDR3 nucleotides read TGTGCCAGCAGCCCGAACCGGGTCGCAGGGGGCGAGCAGTACTTC.

The rearrangement links TRBV5-1 to TRBJ1-1; 8 nucleotides match TRBD1. J gave up 1 base and V 0 bases, and 5 bases lay outside the gene matches. This CDR3 region has 16 residues. Germline-derived CDR1 and CDR2 are SGHRS and YFSETQ. The chain's CDR3 is CASSLGAGGANTEAFF. The CDR3 coding sequence is TGCGCCAGCAGCTTGGGGGCAGGGGGCGCGAACACTGAAGCTTTCTTT. Together with reference TRBV5-1 and TRBJ1-1, the CDR3 gives the full variable domain: KAGVTQTPRYLIKTRGQQVTLSCSPISGHRSVSWYQQTPGQGLQFLFEYFSETQRNKGNFPGRFSGRQFSNSRSEMNVSTLELGDSALYLCASSLGAGGANTEAFFGQGTRLTVV.

V is TRBV7-2 and J is TRBJ2-3; 9 bases are a match to TRBD2. The germline V gene has CDR1 SGHTA and CDR2 FQGNSA. The CDR3 length is 17 residues. The V and J ends lost 5 bases and 0 bases, in that order; junction bases with no gene match: 9. CDR3 amino acids: CASSPSAGGASTDTQYF. CDR3 sequence (DNA): TGTGCCAGCAGCCCTTCTGCGGGGGGGGCTAGCACAGATACGCAGTATTTT.

The J gene is TRBJ2-5, the V gene TRBV28, with 8 bases aligning to TRBD2. The V segment lost 8 bases and the J segment 4 bases; nucleotides outside the gene matches: 3. Germline V gene lookup returns CDR1 MDHEN and CDR2 SYDVKM. The CDR3 is made up of 12 amino acids. The CDR3 sequence: CASAGGRETQYF. CDR3 bases: TGTGCCAGCGCGGGGGGAAGAGAGACCCAGTACTTC.

This clone is a singleton in its sample. The chain recombines TRBV3-1 (or the pseudogene TRBV3-2) with TRBJ1-5; D is possibly TRBD1 (6 bases). V shed 4 bases and J shed 0 bases, with 16 bases lying between them. Germline-derived CDR1 and CDR2 are LGHDT and YNNKEL (reference sequence). This CDR3 is built from 17 residues. CDR3 nucleotides: TGTGCCAGCAGCCCAGGACTTCGGACAGATAGCAATCAGCCCCAGCATTTT. Encoded protein: CASSPGLRTDSNQPQHF.

The rearrangement uses TRBV19 and TRBJ2-4, with 7 bases that match TRBD1. Germline CDR1 is LNHDA and CDR2 is SQIVND (reference sequence). J was trimmed by 5 bases and V by 6 bases; bases with no gene match: 4. This CDR3 spans 13 amino acids. CDR3 in amino acids: CASSAGTENIQYF. The CDR3 nucleotides are TGTGCCAGTAGCGCCGGGACAGAAAACATTCAGTACTTC.